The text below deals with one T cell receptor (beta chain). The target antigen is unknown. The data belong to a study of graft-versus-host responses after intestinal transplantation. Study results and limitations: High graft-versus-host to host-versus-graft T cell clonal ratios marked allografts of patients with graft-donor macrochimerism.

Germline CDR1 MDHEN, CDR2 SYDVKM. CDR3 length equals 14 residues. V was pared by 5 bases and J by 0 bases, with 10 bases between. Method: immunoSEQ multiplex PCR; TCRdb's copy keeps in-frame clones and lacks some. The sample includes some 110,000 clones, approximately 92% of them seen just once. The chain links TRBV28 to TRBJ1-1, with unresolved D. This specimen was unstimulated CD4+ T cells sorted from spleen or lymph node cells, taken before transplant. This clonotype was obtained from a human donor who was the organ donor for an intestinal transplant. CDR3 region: CASSPGPMNTEAFF. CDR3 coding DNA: TGTGCCAGCAGTCCGGGCCCGATGAACACTGAAGCTTTCTTT. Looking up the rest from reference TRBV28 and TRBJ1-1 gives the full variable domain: DVKVTQSSRYLVKRTGEKVFLECVQDMDHENMFWYRQDPGLGLRLIYFSYDVKMKEKGDIPEGYSVSREKKERFSLILESASTNQTSMYLCASSPGPMNTEAFFGQGTRLTVV.